Listed below are T cell receptor beta chains from one sample, sequenced in a study of identical twins. Each CDR3 protein gets one entry after TCRdb re-called the 5' RACE reads with MiXCR. The table has about 890,000 distinct CDR3 sequences, approximately 13% seen once. The same sample was also studied in work on yellow fever vaccine responses in identical twins.

The sequenced sample was PBMCs. The receptors were gathered from a woman between 18 and 30 years old in good health. Each CDR3 is given with its conserved first and last residue. A D gene is named only where the DNA matches it firmly. The listing skips clone size in some rows; elsewhere it reads once, few, many or a size class.

abundance,v_gene,j_gene,d_gene,CDR3aa,CDR3nt
.,TRBV20-1,TRBJ1-2,TRBD1,CSASTGGDGYTF,TGCAGTGCTAGTACAGGGGGCGATGGCTACACCTTC
.,TRBV7-9,TRBJ2-7,TRBD2,CASSLEGLADYEQYF,TGTGCCAGCAGCTTAGAGGGACTAGCGGATTACGAGCAGTACTTC
few,TRBV6-1,TRBJ2-5,TRBD2,CASNRAGQETQYF,TGTGCCAGCAACAGAGCGGGACAAGAGACCCAGTACTTC
many,TRBV29-1,TRBJ2-7,.,CSVVVRNRDGNEQYF,TGCAGCGTTGTGGTTAGGAACAGGGACGGCAACGAGCAGTACTTC
.,TRBV20-1,TRBJ1-6,.,CSPEVRSSYNSPLHF,TGCAGTCCAGAAGTCCGGAGCTCCTATAATTCACCCCTCCACTTT
.,TRBV6-1,TRBJ2-7,TRBD2,CASSPSRTSQIGEQYF,TGTGCCAGCAGCCCTTCCCGGACTAGCCAAATCGGGGAGCAGTACTTC
.,TRBV27,TRBJ2-6,.,CASSKQVSGANVLTF,TGTGCCAGCAGTAAACAGGTATCTGGGGCCAACGTCCTGACTTTC
.,TRBV7-3,TRBJ2-3,.,CASSSLSTSTDTQYF,TGTGCCAGCAGTTCCCTCAGCACTAGCACAGATACGCAGTATTTT
few,TRBV12-5,TRBJ2-1,TRBD2,CASGLPPGLEYDEQFF,TGTGCTAGTGGTTTGCCACCGGGACTAGAGTACGATGAGCAGTTCTTC
.,TRBV7-9,TRBJ1-1,.,CASSPGQYEAFF,TGTGCCAGCAGCCCAGGACAGTATGAAGCTTTCTTT
.,TRBV6-5,TRBJ2-2,.,CASSYSPIGLTGELFF,TGTGCCAGCAGTTACTCCCCCATCGGGCTCACCGGGGAGCTGTTTTTT
few,TRBV20-1,TRBJ1-1,.,CSARWVNTEAFF,TGCAGTGCTAGATGGGTGAACACTGAAGCTTTCTTT
few,TRBV4-1,TRBJ1-1,.,CASSQATRTEAFF,TGCGCCAGCAGCCAGGCGACTCGGACTGAAGCTTTCTTT
many,TRBV14,TRBJ2-5,.,CASSQHLQETQYF,TGTGCCAGCAGCCAACACCTACAAGAGACCCAGTACTTC
.,TRBV5-1,TRBJ2-1,TRBD2,CASTPMGETSGDLYNEQFF,TGCGCCAGCACCCCCATGGGGGAGACTAGCGGGGACCTCTACAATGAGCAGTTCTTC